The 30 T cell receptor beta chains below come from one sample, sequenced in a study of T-cell memory formation after mild COVID-19. Via MiXCR, TCRdb re-called the 5' RACE reads, giving one row per CDR3 protein. Counted here are approximately 350,000 distinct CDR3 sequences, 10% to 15% occurring once; the ten biggest clones make up about a fifth. The specimen was PBMCs or a T cell subset sorted from them (not recorded which). These receptors were obtained from a man aged 18 to 29 who had mild COVID-19 (a few samples of this study predate the infection). Cell type and time point are not known.

There are a few counts of this clonotype. The chain has TRBV19 and TRBJ1-5, with a weak D call TRBD1 (5 bases). CDR3 length: 14 amino acids. Germline V gene sequence: CDR1 LNHDA, CDR2 SQIVND (reference sequence). Trimming took 5 bases from V and 2 from J, leaving 10 bases between them. The CDR3 loop reads CASSVPGRNQPQHF. Here the CDR3 DNA reads TGTGCCAGTAGTGTCCCGGGACGCAATCAGCCCCAGCATTTT.

This clonotype has just a few counts. The V gene is TRBV5-1, the J gene TRBJ2-5; D tentatively reads TRBD1 or TRBD2 (5 bases each). In germline, CDR1 is SGHRS, CDR2 YFSETQ. V lost 2 bases and J lost 5, with 16 bases in between. The CDR3 extends over 15 amino acids. The CDR3 nucleotides read TGCGCCAGCAGCTTTGGGGCGGGCCGACGGGAGACCCAGTACTTC. It specifies CASSFGAGRRETQYF.

This clonotype was recorded a few times. The V call is TRBV6-5, the J call TRBJ2-7; D not resolved. The CDR3 runs 13 residues. Trimming cost V 4 bases and J 4 bases, with 11 bases left between them. CDR1 is MNHEY, CDR2 SVGAGI, per germline. Here the CDR3 DNA reads TGTGCCAGCAGTTCCCGACGAGATTACGAGCAGTACTTC. This encodes CASSSRRDYEQYF.

This chain uses TRBV28 with TRBJ1-1; D gene ambiguous. V was shortened by 6 bases and J by 6 bases, with 26 bases between the two germline ends. This CDR3 contains 17 residues. Per germline, CDR1 MDHEN and CDR2 SYDVKM. The CDR3 loop is CASRSAAIGLLGPEAFF. CDR3 DNA sequence: TGTGCCAGCAGATCTGCGGCGATTGGGCTGTTGGGTCCTGAAGCTTTCTTT.

There are many counts of this clonotype. This chain connects TRBV5-1 to TRBJ2-7; 7 bases are a match to TRBD1. The length of the CDR3 is 13 residues. Germline V gives CDR1 SGHRS, CDR2 YFSETQ. J lost 2 bases, V lost 3 bases, and 2 bases had no gene match. The CDR3, as DNA: TGCGCCAGCAGCTCCACAGGGGCCTACGAGCAGTACGTC. It encodes CASSSTGAYEQYV.

This clonotype was detected many times. Here the CDR3 reads CASSLGNYGYTF. The CDR3 bases are TGTGCCAGCAGTTTAGGGAACTATGGCTACACCTTC. The chain links TRBV12-3 or TRBV12-4 to TRBJ1-2; no definite D call. The CDR3 runs to 12 residues. V was clipped by 1 base and J by 2 bases, with 2 bases between them.

This chain connects TRBV9 to TRBJ2-3; D uncertain. From germline, CDR1 is SGDLS and CDR2 YYNGEE. The CDR3 is made up of 16 amino acids. V lost 4 bases and J lost 4, with 19 bases in between. The CDR3, as DNA: TGTGCCAGCAGCTCAAGGACCCAGGAGTGGGCAGATACGCAGTATTTT. Its protein is CASSSRTQEWADTQYF.

The table lists this clonotype with many counts. The rearrangement joins TRBV18 to TRBJ2-2; a weak D match, TRBD1 (5 bases). Germline CDR1 and CDR2: KGHSH and LQKENI. V lost 2 bases to trimming and J lost 3 bases, with 10 bases between them. This CDR3 is built from 15 residues. This CDR3 is CASSPARADTGELFF. The CDR3 bases are TGTGCCAGCTCACCAGCCAGGGCGGACACCGGGGAGCTGTTTTTT.

This clonotype occurred a few times. The CDR3 loop is CAIGTLPTGNYGYTF. The CDR3 bases are TGTGCCATTGGAACGTTACCTACAGGAAACTATGGCTACACCTTC. This rearrangement joins TRBV10-3 to TRBJ1-2, with TRBD1 as a possible D gene (5 bases). V lost 9 bases and J 2 bases, leaving 19 bases between the germline ends. In germline, CDR1 is ENHRY, CDR2 SYGVKD. CDR3 size: 15 residues.

This clonotype has more than one count but fewer than ten. The rearrangement links TRBV7-2 to TRBJ2-1, with 8 bases lining up with TRBD2. CDR3 length: 18 residues. Germline CDR1 reads SGHTA; CDR2 reads FQGNSA. The J segment lost 4 bases and the V segment lost 3 bases, leaving 14 bases of the junction unmatched. CDR3 nucleotide sequence: TGTGCCAGCAGCTTCTGGCCGGGGGGGTTCTCGAGGTACAATGAGCAGTTCTTC. It yields the protein CASSFWPGGFSRYNEQFF.

The chain employs TRBV5-1 and TRBJ2-2; D is ambiguous. This CDR3 spans 18 amino acids. With 4 bases removed from V and 2 bases from J, the gap between germline ends came to 21 bases. Germline V CDR1 and CDR2: SGHRS, YFSETQ. This CDR3 reads CASSGVPRTWDNTGELFF. CDR3 nucleotides: TGCGCCAGCAGCGGAGTCCCGAGAACATGGGATAACACCGGGGAGCTGTTTTTT.

In this sample, this clonotype turned up a few times. The chain employs TRBV12-3 or TRBV12-4 and TRBJ2-5; no clear D. Trimming shortened V by 1 base and J by 5 bases, and 8 bases separated the two germline ends. The length of the CDR3 is 13 residues. CDR3: CASSLESGETQYF. The CDR3 nucleotides are TGTGCCAGCAGTTTAGAGTCCGGGGAGACCCAGTACTTC.

This clonotype has a handful of counts. CDR3 region: CSVEDRGPGELFF. DNA of the CDR3: TGCAGCGTTGAAGACAGGGGTCCCGGGGAGCTGTTTTTT. V is TRBV29-1 and J is TRBJ2-2; a possible D gene is TRBD1 (6 bases). CDR3 length equals 13 residues. The V gene lost 0 bases and the J gene lost 6 bases, with 8 bases spanning the gap. The germline V gene has CDR1 SQVTM and CDR2 ANQGSEA.

This clonotype has more than one count but fewer than ten. This chain links TRBV28 with TRBJ1-5; 9 bases agree with TRBD1. The CDR3 is 16 amino acids. Trimming removed 6 bases from V and 5 bases from J; junction bases left unmatched: 11. The germline V gene encodes CDR1 MDHEN and CDR2 SYDVKM. The DNA of the CDR3 is TGTGCCAGCAGCCTAGATACCGGGACAGGGTATCAGCCCCAGCATTTT. Amino acid sequence: CASSLDTGTGYQPQHF.

This clonotype was picked up many times. The chain carries TRBV29-1 and TRBJ2-1, with 8 bases lining up with TRBD1. Germline V gene data show CDR1 as SQVTM and CDR2 as ANQGSEA. The trim removed 6 bases at V and 6 bases at J, leaving 13 bases unmatched. The CDR3 runs 15 residues. The DNA for the CDR3 is TGCAGCGTGGGCGGGCAGGGGACAGGATTCAATGAGCAGTTCTTC. Its protein is CSVGGQGTGFNEQFF.

The chain employs TRBV5-1 and TRBJ1-1, with 7 bases identical to TRBD1. Germline CDR1 reads SGHRS; CDR2 reads YFSETQ. Losses at the gene ends were 2 bases for V and 6 bases for J; bases not matched to a gene: 4. This CDR3 is built from 13 residues. The chain's CDR3 is CASSLGTASEAFF. The CDR3 DNA reads as TGCGCCAGCAGCTTAGGGACAGCTTCTGAAGCTTTCTTT.

V is TRBV19 and J is TRBJ2-7; D is possibly TRBD1 (5 bases). Trimming removed 9 bases at V and 3 bases at J, with 9 bases between. This CDR3 region has 11 residues. Germline V gene lookup returns CDR1 LNHDA and CDR2 SQIVND (reference sequence). The DNA of the CDR3 is TGTGCCAGAAAGGGGTACTACGAGCAGTACTTC. Translation gives CARKGYYEQYF.

A few counts support this clonotype. The gene calls are TRBV9 and TRBJ2-5, with TRBD2 identical over 7 bases. Germline CDR1 reads SGDLS; CDR2 reads YYNGEE. CDR3 length equals 16 residues. Germline trimming cut 1 base from V and 1 base from J; bases unmatched to any gene: 7. The CDR3 loop reads CASSVTAGTFQETQYF. The CDR3 DNA reads as TGTGCCAGCAGCGTAACAGCGGGGACCTTCCAAGAGACCCAGTACTTC. The entire variable domain, with the rest obtained from reference TRBV9 and TRBJ2-5, is as follows: DSGVTQTPKHLITATGQRVTLRCSPRSGDLSVYWYQQSLDQGLQFLIQYYNGEERAKGNILERFSAQQFPDLHSELNLSSLELGDSALYFCASSVTAGTFQETQYFGPGTRLLVL.

This clonotype was picked up a small number of times. This chain uses TRBV6-6 with TRBJ2-3, with D unclear. Germline V CDR1 and CDR2: MNHNY, SVGAGI (reference sequence). The CDR3 consists of 11 residues. Trimming took 7 bases from V and 6 from J, leaving 8 bases between them. CDR3 protein: CASTEGDTQYF. Written as DNA, the CDR3 is TGTGCCAGCACTGAAGGGGATACGCAGTATTTT.

The rearrangement joins TRBV6-5 to TRBJ1-5, with a tentative D call TRBD1 (5 bases). The CDR3 length is 15 residues. The V end lost 2 bases, the J end lost 1 base, and 9 bases lay between the germline ends. Germline V CDR1 and CDR2: MNHEY, SVGAGI. As DNA, the CDR3 is TGTGCCAGCAGTTACGACAGCACGAGCAATCAGCCCCAGCATTTT. This sequence encodes CASSYDSTSNQPQHF.

The chain carries TRBV7-9 and TRBJ1-1; 7 bases agree with TRBD1. The V gene end was trimmed by 1 base and the J gene end by 10 bases; junction bases not matched to a gene: 24. Germline V gene lookup returns CDR1 SEHNR and CDR2 FQNEAQ (reference sequence). The CDR3 is 19 residues long. CDR3 amino acids: CASSLGGTVGQGPNRGAFF. CDR3 in DNA: TGTGCCAGCAGCTTAGGCGGGACAGTGGGGCAGGGGCCAAACCGAGGAGCTTTCTTT.

V usage is TRBV7-9 and J usage is TRBJ1-4; D is ambiguous. The CDR3 spans 13 residues. Germline values: CDR1 SEHNR, CDR2 FQNEAQ (reference sequence). Trimming stripped 0 bases from V and 8 bases from J, with 7 bases between. The CDR3 DNA is TGTGCCAGCAGCTTAGCATATGGCGAAAAACTGTTTTTT. This sequence encodes CASSLAYGEKLFF.

This chain connects TRBV19 to TRBJ1-1; 10 positions match TRBD1. The CDR3 is 15 residues long. V was clipped by 5 bases and J by 5 bases; unmatched bases: 8. Per the germline V gene, CDR1 is LNHDA and CDR2 is SQIVND (reference sequence). In DNA, the CDR3 is TGTGCCAGTAGTCGAAGGTGGGACAGGGGTACTGAAGCTTTCTTT. It is translated as CASSRRWDRGTEAFF.

This clonotype was detected a few times. The genes are TRBV28 and TRBJ2-3; D may be TRBD1 or TRBD2 (5 bases each). Germline V gives CDR1 MDHEN, CDR2 SYDVKM. V was clipped by 6 bases and J by 7 bases, with 23 bases between them. The CDR3 has 16 residues. The CDR3 bases are TGTGCCAGCAGCCCCCGCCAGTCGGGGCACAGGAATACGCAGTATTTT. Its protein product is CASSPRQSGHRNTQYF.

The genes are TRBV10-3 and TRBJ2-7; no firm D call. This CDR3 is built from 13 residues. V shed 6 bases and J shed 0 bases, with 9 bases lying between them. Germline V CDR1 and CDR2: ENHRY, SYGVKD. CDR3 nucleotides: TGTGCCATCAGGACGGAGAGCTCCTACGAGCAGTACTTC. It translates to CAIRTESSYEQYF.

The CDR3 region has the DNA TGTGCCTGGAGTGTAGGGGCCGGGAACACTGAAGCTTTCTTT. It yields the protein CAWSVGAGNTEAFF. This rearrangement joins TRBV30 to TRBJ1-1; possible D gene TRBD1, 5 bases. V lost 0 bases and J 1 base, leaving 9 bases between the germline ends. From germline, CDR1 is GTSNPN and CDR2 SVGIG (reference sequence). This CDR3 is 14 amino acids long.

This clonotype was detected only a few times. V and J are TRBV20-1 and TRBJ2-7; 8 bases align to TRBD1. The ends lost 6 bases at V and 4 bases at J; junction bases unmatched: 8. This CDR3 spans 13 amino acids. From germline, CDR1 is DFQATT and CDR2 SNEGSKA (reference sequence). CDR3 nucleotides: TGCAGTGCCACCAGGGGGCCACCTTACGAGCAGTACTTC. Protein product: CSATRGPPYEQYF.

This clonotype was seen repeatedly, ten times or more. CDR3 in amino acids: CASSLRLAASTDTQYF. The CDR3 DNA is TGCGCCAGCAGCTTAAGACTAGCGGCTAGCACAGATACGCAGTATTTT. The chain couples TRBV5-1 to TRBJ2-3; 9 bases are a match to TRBD2. Germline trimming cut 2 bases from V and 0 bases from J; bases unmatched to any gene: 4. Germline V gives CDR1 SGHRS, CDR2 YFSETQ. The length of the CDR3 is 16 residues. Full variable domain (rest looked up from reference TRBV5-1 and TRBJ2-3): KAGVTQTPRYLIKTRGQQVTLSCSPISGHRSVSWYQQTPGQGLQFLFEYFSETQRNKGNFPGRFSGRQFSNSRSEMNVSTLELGDSALYLCASSLRLAASTDTQYFGPGTRLTVL.

This clonotype was found a few times. This chain links TRBV5-1 with TRBJ2-2, with TRBD1 matching over 8 bases. Per the germline V gene, CDR1 is SGHRS and CDR2 is YFSETQ. Germline trimming cut 6 bases from V and 2 bases from J; bases unmatched to any gene: 6. The CDR3 has 15 amino acids. CDR3 nucleotides: TGCGCCAGCACGCCCGGACAGGGAAACACCGGGGAGCTGTTTTTT. Protein product: CASTPGQGNTGELFF.

The rearrangement links TRBV19 to TRBJ1-1; no clear D gene. The ends were cut back, 5 bases at V and 4 bases at J, with 23 bases in the middle. CDR3 length: 17 residues. Germline V lookup: CDR1 LNHDA, CDR2 SQIVND (reference sequence). The CDR3 here is CASSPRSGRLHGTEAFF. CDR3 coding DNA: TGTGCCAGTAGTCCGCGTTCGGGGAGGCTCCACGGCACTGAAGCTTTCTTT. The full variable domain, its missing parts supplied by reference TRBV19 and TRBJ1-1, is DGGITQSPKYLFRKEGQNVTLSCEQNLNHDAMYWYRQDPGQGLRLIYYSQIVNDFQKGDIAEGYSVSREKKESFPLTVTSAQKNPTAFYLCASSPRSGRLHGTEAFFGQGTRLTVV.